The 28 T cell receptor beta chains given below trace back to one sample, sequenced in a study of blood T cell repertoires in COVID-19. Sequenced by immunoSEQ multiplex PCR; TCRdb stores in-frame clones only, minus some. The sample includes 110,000 to 150,000 clones, approximately 88% seen only once; the top ten take approximately 2%. The specimen was peripheral blood. These receptors all stem from a man in his sixties or seventies with acute or convalescent COVID-19.

The chain is built from TRBV3-1 (or the pseudogene TRBV3-2) and TRBJ1-1; D gene unclear. CDR3 length: 14 residues. Trimming stripped 6 bases from V and 0 bases from J, with 11 bases between. Germline assignment: CDR1 LGHDT and CDR2 YNNKEL (reference sequence). This CDR3 reads CASSRGKMNTEAFF. CDR3 DNA: TGTGCCAGCAGTCGCGGCAAGATGAACACTGAAGCTTTCTTT.

This chain uses TRBV6-1 with TRBJ2-1, with TRBD2 identical over 12 bases. Germline V CDR1 and CDR2: MNHNS, SASEGT. V trimming: 4 bases; J trimming: 5 bases; junction bases outside the gene matches: 9. This CDR3 comprises 17 residues. The CDR3 DNA follows: TGTGCCAGCAGTGCAAGTATACTAGCGGGAGGCCACAATGAGCAGTTCTTC. Translated: CASSASILAGGHNEQFF.

The chain carries TRBV29-1 and TRBJ1-1; 9 positions match TRBD1. Germline-derived CDR1 and CDR2 are SQVTM and ANQGSEA. The CDR3 runs 13 residues. The V segment lost 7 bases and the J segment 1 base; nucleotides outside the gene matches: 4. The DNA of the CDR3 is TGCAGCGGGACGGGACAGGGGAACACTGAAGCTTTCTTT. Encoded protein: CSGTGQGNTEAFF. Filled out from reference TRBV29-1 and TRBJ1-1, the complete variable domain reads SAVISQKPSRDICQRGTSLTIQCQVDSQVTMMFWYRQQPGQSLTLIATANQGSEATYESGFVIDKFPISRPNLTFSTLTVSNMSPEDSSIYLCSGTGQGNTEAFFGQGTRLTVV.

The V call is TRBV7-2, the J call TRBJ2-1; 12 bases are a match to TRBD2. The germline V gene has CDR1 SGHTA and CDR2 FQGNSA. Trimming at V came to 2 bases and at J to 6 bases, leaving 11 bases not matched to a gene. The CDR3 covers 18 residues. As DNA, the CDR3 is TGTGCCAGCAGCTTACTAGCGGGGGGGCCTACCTCAACCAATGAGCAGTTCTTC. Residues: CASSLLAGGPTSTNEQFF.

This chain joins TRBV5-1 and TRBJ2-2; TRBD1 agrees at 8 bases. The V segment lost 0 bases and the J segment 4 bases; nucleotides outside the gene matches: 5. CDR3 size: 16 residues. The germline V gene encodes CDR1 SGHRS and CDR2 YFSETQ. The CDR3 sequence: CASSLGQGISTGELFF. Here the CDR3 DNA reads TGCGCCAGCAGCTTGGGACAGGGGATTAGCACCGGGGAGCTGTTTTTT.

The J gene is TRBJ1-4, the V gene TRBV27; 9 nucleotides agree with TRBD1. CDR1 MNHEY and CDR2 SMNVEV come from the germline V gene (reference sequence). The CDR3 is 14 amino acids. V lost 6 bases to trimming and J lost 8 bases; unmatched junction nucleotides: 7. CDR3 DNA sequence: TGTGCCAGCAGCCTCGGGACAGGGAAGGAAAAACTGTTTTTT. Its protein is CASSLGTGKEKLFF.

This clone was seen only a few times. The V and J genes are TRBV18 and TRBJ1-2, with TRBD1 identical over 7 bases. This CDR3 spans 13 amino acids. Looked up from germline, CDR1 is KGHSH and CDR2 is LQKENI. V gave up 3 bases and J gave up 2 bases; unmatched junction bases: 0. The CDR3 loop is CASSPGQNYGYTF. The CDR3 nucleotides read TGTGCCAGCTCACCGGGACAGAACTATGGCTACACCTTC.

This clone was counted once. The chain combines TRBV30 with TRBJ1-4; D gene uncertain. The CDR3 covers 14 residues. Trimming left V 5 bases short and J 3 bases short, with 13 bases between. Germline values: CDR1 GTSNPN, CDR2 SVGIG (reference sequence). Here the CDR3 reads CAWGRWSANEKLFF. The CDR3 nucleotides read TGTGCCTGGGGCCGATGGTCAGCTAATGAAAAACTGTTTTTT. Full variable domain (remainder filled in from reference TRBV30 and TRBJ1-4): SQTIHQWPATLVQPVGSPLSLECTVEGTSNPNLYWYRQAAGRGLQLLFYSVGIGQISSEVPQNLSASRPQDRQFILSSKKLLLSDSGFYLCAWGRWSANEKLFFGSGTQLSVL.

The chain couples TRBV7-9 to TRBJ2-5; TRBD2 matches 7 bases. The V segment lost 4 bases and the J segment 4 bases; nucleotides outside the gene matches: 6. Germline V CDR1 and CDR2: SEHNR, FQNEAQ (reference sequence). There are 14 residues in the CDR3. The CDR3 region has the DNA TGTGCCAGCAGCTCCAGCGGGAACAGAGAGACCCAGTACTTC. It specifies CASSSSGNRETQYF.

The chain joins TRBV2 to TRBJ2-1, with TRBD2 matching 12 bases. The CDR3 extends over 14 amino acids. Germline values: CDR1 SNHLY, CDR2 FYNNEI. The trim removed 8 bases at V and 7 bases at J, leaving 6 bases unmatched. CDR3 sequence reads: CASHWTSGTNEQFF. The CDR3 nucleotides are TGTGCCAGCCACTGGACTAGCGGGACTAATGAGCAGTTCTTC. The full variable domain, in which reference TRBV2 and TRBJ2-1 provide the parts outside the CDR3, is EPEVTQTPSHQVTQMGQEVILRCVPISNHLYFYWYRQILGQKVEFLVSFYNNEISEKSEIFDDQFSVERPDGSNFTLKIRSTKLEDSAMYFCASHWTSGTNEQFFGPGTRLTVL.

This chain uses TRBV14 with TRBJ1-6; 11 bases are shared with TRBD1. Losses at the gene ends were 4 bases for V and 13 bases for J; bases not matched to a gene: 9. This CDR3 comprises 15 residues. Germline-derived CDR1 and CDR2 are SGHDN and FVKESK. The CDR3 DNA sequence: TGTGCCAGCAGCCGAAATGGACAGGGGGCGATCCCCCTCCACTTT. Encoded protein: CASSRNGQGAIPLHF. Drawing the rest from reference TRBV14 and TRBJ1-6, the complete variable domain is EAGVTQFPSHSVIEKGQTVTLRCDPISGHDNLYWYRRVMGKEIKFLLHFVKESKQDESGMPNNRFLAERTGGTYSTLKVQPAELEDSGVYFCASSRNGQGAIPLHFGNGTRLTVT.

The chain joins TRBV6-6 to TRBJ1-6; 7 positions agree with TRBD1. The CDR3 is 14 residues long. Germline values: CDR1 MNHNY, CDR2 SVGAGI (reference sequence). V shed 6 bases, J shed 9 bases, and the junction held 8 bases outside the gene matches. The CDR3 DNA follows: TGTGCCAGCAGGGACCAGGGGGGTAGTTCACCCCTCCACTTT. It translates to CASRDQGGSSPLHF.

The table lists this clone with many counts. In nucleotides, the CDR3 is TGCGCCAGCAGCTTGGGCGGGACAGGGAATTTCGAGCAGTACTTC. It is translated as CASSLGGTGNFEQYF. The chain joins TRBV5-1 to TRBJ2-7; 9 nucleotides align to TRBD1. The CDR3 runs to 15 residues. Germline V lookup: CDR1 SGHRS, CDR2 YFSETQ. After removal of 0 bases from V and 6 bases from J, the junction contained 7 bases not matched to a gene.

The chain recombines TRBV19 with TRBJ2-7; D perhaps matches TRBD1 (6 bases). The V end lost 5 bases, the J end lost 6 bases, and 14 bases lay between the germline ends. Germline lookup yields CDR1 LNHDA and CDR2 SQIVND (reference sequence). The CDR3 is 13 residues long. The CDR3 nucleotides are TGTGCCAGTAGTCCCTCCCCCAGGGGCGAGCAGTACTTC. Its translation: CASSPSPRGEQYF.

V gene TRBV4-1 combines with J gene TRBJ2-6; the D gene is possibly TRBD2 (6 bases). Germline values: CDR1 MGHRA, CDR2 YSYEKL. V was shortened by 1 base and J by 2 bases, with 6 bases between the two germline ends. CDR3 length: 15 amino acids. Here the CDR3 DNA reads TGCGCCAGCAGCCAAGGGGGGGCTGGGGCCAACGTCCTGACTTTC. Translation gives CASSQGGAGANVLTF.

The chain links TRBV7-9 to TRBJ2-1, with 11 bases matching TRBD1. With V trimmed by 1 base and J by 7 bases, 3 bases remained unmatched. The CDR3 covers 15 residues. Germline CDR1 SEHNR, CDR2 FQNEAQ (reference sequence). The CDR3 DNA reads as TGTGCCAGCAGCTTAGATGGGACAGGGGGAAATGAGCAGTTCTTC. This translates into CASSLDGTGGNEQFF.

This rearrangement joins TRBV28 to TRBJ2-4; 7 bases are shared with TRBD1. Per the germline V gene, CDR1 is MDHEN and CDR2 is SYDVKM. The CDR3 is made up of 18 amino acids. Trimming took 6 bases from V and 0 from J; bases not matched to a gene: 14. This CDR3 reads CASRGRPGQKRAKNIQYF. The CDR3 region has the DNA TGTGCCAGCAGGGGTCGACCGGGACAGAAAAGAGCCAAAAACATTCAGTACTTC.

The chain joins TRBV29-1 to TRBJ1-6; possible D gene TRBD1, 5 bases. This CDR3 region has 13 residues. In germline, CDR1 is SQVTM, CDR2 ANQGSEA. V shed 4 bases and J shed 7 bases, with 11 bases lying between them. The CDR3 nucleotides read TGCAGCGTTGCTCTGGACACCAATTCACCCCTCCACTTT. Encoded protein: CSVALDTNSPLHF.

The chain carries TRBV2 and TRBJ1-5; no firm D call. This CDR3 region has 15 residues. The germline V gene has CDR1 SNHLY and CDR2 FYNNEI. Trimming took 4 bases from V and 4 from J, leaving 14 bases between them. CDR3 DNA sequence: TGTGCCAGCAGTGTCGGGAGTAGTCGAAATCAGCCCCAGCATTTT. It encodes CASSVGSSRNQPQHF.

The V gene is TRBV6-5, the J gene TRBJ2-3; D may be TRBD1 (6 bases). The V and J ends lost 5 bases and 0 bases respectively, with 9 bases between them. Germline lookup yields CDR1 MNHEY and CDR2 SVGAGI. This CDR3 contains 14 residues. The CDR3 sequence: CASSLTGSTDTQYF. The CDR3, as DNA: TGTGCCAGCAGTCTGACAGGTAGCACAGATACGCAGTATTTT.

This clone appeared a single time. The rearrangement joins TRBV6-1 to TRBJ1-6; 10 nucleotides match TRBD1. Germline V gene lookup returns CDR1 MNHNS and CDR2 SASEGT. This CDR3 is 14 amino acids long. With 3 bases clipped from V and 12 bases from J, the junction kept 5 bases outside the gene matches. Here the CDR3 DNA reads TGTGCCAGCAGTGACCAGGGACAGGGGCTACCCCTCCACTTT. Residues: CASSDQGQGLPLHF.

The V call is TRBV19, the J call TRBJ1-2, with 8 bases identical to TRBD1. The germline V gene encodes CDR1 LNHDA and CDR2 SQIVND (reference sequence). The length of the CDR3 is 15 residues. V lost 0 bases, J lost 3 bases, and 3 bases stayed unmatched. CDR3 DNA sequence: TGTGCCAGTAGTATAGACTCGGACAGGGACTATGGCTACACCTTC. Residues: CASSIDSDRDYGYTF.

This rearrangement joins TRBV28 to TRBJ1-2; 7 positions agree with TRBD1. Germline V gene sequence: CDR1 MDHEN, CDR2 SYDVKM. The V segment lost 6 bases and the J segment 8 bases; nucleotides outside the gene matches: 9. The CDR3 sequence is 13 residues long. This chain's CDR3 is CASRPNRGHGYTF. In DNA form, the CDR3 reads TGTGCCAGCAGACCTAACAGGGGCCACGGCTACACCTTC.

This chain uses TRBV4-1 with TRBJ2-2; D might be TRBD1 (5 bases). CDR1 MGHRA and CDR2 YSYEKL come from the germline V gene. The CDR3 loop spans 15 amino acids. V lost 2 bases and J lost 2, with 9 bases in between. The CDR3 nucleotides read TGCGCCAGCAGCCAAAAAGACAGCAACACCGGGGAGCTGTTTTTT. It encodes CASSQKDSNTGELFF.

J is TRBJ2-3 and V is TRBV10-1; 9 nucleotides line up with TRBD1. V lost 5 bases to trimming and J lost 0 bases; unmatched junction nucleotides: 6. This CDR3 comprises 16 residues. Germline CDR1 and CDR2: WNHNN and SYGVQD (reference sequence). The CDR3 DNA sequence: TGCGCCAGCAGTTCCGCCGGACAGGGGAGCACAGATACGCAGTATTTT. Translation: CASSSAGQGSTDTQYF.

Here the CDR3 reads CASSVGAGATYEQYF. The CDR3 DNA is TGTGCCAGCAGCGTAGGGGCGGGAGCAACCTACGAGCAGTACTTC. This chain connects TRBV11-2 to TRBJ2-7, with TRBD2 matching over 7 bases. The CDR3 extends over 15 amino acids. The V segment lost 5 bases and the J segment 2 bases; nucleotides outside the gene matches: 9. Per germline, CDR1 SGHAT and CDR2 FQNNGV.

CDR3 protein: CASRRNRDSLEAFF. The CDR3 DNA follows: TGTGCCAGTAGGCGTAACCGGGACAGCCTTGAAGCTTTCTTT. The rearrangement uses TRBV19 and TRBJ1-1; TRBD1 aligns across 7 bases. V trimming: 6 bases; J trimming: 7 bases; junction bases outside the gene matches: 11. Per germline, CDR1 LNHDA and CDR2 SQIVND (reference sequence). The CDR3 sequence is 14 residues long.

The V call is TRBV7-6, the J call TRBJ1-6; the D is unclear. Trimming took off 1 base at V and 0 bases at J, with 4 bases between the two ends. CDR3 size: 15 residues. Germline loops: CDR1 SGHVS, CDR2 FNYEAQ. CDR3 DNA: TGTGCCAGCAGCTTAGGGAGCTCCTATAATTCACCCCTCCACTTT. Translation gives CASSLGSSYNSPLHF.